Included here is one TCR beta chain sequence, with context. Its antigen is as yet unknown. TCRdb re-called the RT-PCR reads with MiXCR, one entry per CDR3 protein. The top ten clones hold over 10% of a sample with approximately 500,000 distinct CDR3 sequences, about an eighth of them seen once. This specimen belongs to a study of response to subunit inactivated influenza vaccine. General study points: Only a handful of new T cells, the authors suggested, are recruited with each seasonal influenza vaccination.

V dropped 4 bases and J dropped 5 bases, with 14 bases sitting between them. CDR3 length equals 14 residues. CDR1 and CDR2 from the germline V gene are LGHNA and YSLEER. This sequence originates from a man aged 45-65 years who received an inactivated influenza vaccine. Sequences were derived from PBMCs from blood, sampled about 40 days after vaccination. V and J are TRBV4-3 and TRBJ1-1; D is uncertain. The CDR3 coding sequence is TGCGCCAGCAGCCCCCGGAGGGTGGGGACTGAAGCTTTCTTT. Translation gives CASSPRRVGTEAFF.